The 25 T cell receptor beta chains reported below all come from one sample, sequenced in a study of T cells in Graves' hyperthyroidism and ophthalmopathy. From RNA transcripts, TCR beta CDR3 regions were amplified. When the TCR CDR3 underwent first-round RT-PCR, the HTBI primer set was used. A single record per CDR3 protein comes from TCRdb applying MiXCR to the multiplex PCR reads. The sample includes approximately 640,000 distinct CDR3 sequences, just under 45% of them seen just once. Sequenced input: peripheral blood or thyroid tissue (not recorded which). These receptors were collected from an adult man with Graves' disease, either hyperthyroidism or ophthalmopathy (not recorded which).

Details on this clonotype: This may be a read error: a much more frequent sequence differs by one nucleotide. This CDR3 is CAGGAISGNTIYF. The CDR3 DNA sequence: TGTGCCGGCGGTGCAATCTCTGGAAACACCATATATTTT. The chain couples TRBV2 to TRBJ1-3; no clear D gene. Germline CDR1 SNHLY, CDR2 FYNNEI. The CDR3 is 13 amino acids. Trimming took off 11 bases at V and 0 bases at J, with 11 bases between the two ends.

This clonotype was seen many times. This chain uses TRBV7-2 with TRBJ1-3, with D unclear. The germline CDR1 and CDR2 sequences are SGHTA and FQGNSA. The V end lost 3 bases, the J end lost 2 bases, and 8 bases lay between the germline ends. The CDR3 has 14 residues. The chain's CDR3 is CASSFSTAGNTIYF. CDR3 sequence (DNA): TGTGCCAGCAGCTTTAGTACAGCTGGAAACACCATATATTTT.

The V gene is TRBV5-1, the J gene TRBJ1-4, with unresolved D. Germline CDR1 is SGHRS and CDR2 is YFSETQ. Trimming removed 5 bases from V and 7 bases from J, with 18 bases in between. The CDR3 extends over 15 amino acids. CDR3 amino acids: CASRPHGSGSEKLFF. CDR3 DNA: TGCGCCAGCAGACCCCACGGGAGTGGGAGTGAAAAACTGTTTTTT.

This clonotype has a handful of counts. This rearrangement joins TRBV6-6 to TRBJ1-1; unclear D gene. Trimming pared 5 bases from V and 1 base from J, leaving 11 bases between. From germline, CDR1 is MNHNY and CDR2 SVGAGI (reference sequence). This CDR3 region has 14 residues. CDR3 DNA: TGTGCCAGCAGTGTTTCCCGCCCGAACACTGAAGCTTTCTTT. Translation gives CASSVSRPNTEAFF.

This clonotype showed up just once. J is TRBJ1-1 and V is TRBV19, with D hard to call. The germline V gene has CDR1 LNHDA and CDR2 SQIVND (reference sequence). CDR3 length: 14 amino acids. V was shortened by 4 bases and J by 0 bases, with 9 bases between the two germline ends. CDR3 DNA sequence: TGTGCCAGTAGTACAGGCAGGTTGAACACTGAAGCTTTCTTT. Translation: CASSTGRLNTEAFF.

Turning to this clonotype: The conserved phenylalanine or tryptophan is not found at the CDR3 terminus, so this likely reflects a read error. This chain links TRBV12-3 or TRBV12-4 with TRBJ1-1, with 9 nucleotides matching TRBD1. The CDR3 consists of 17 residues. Trimming cost V 6 bases and J 0 bases; bases outside gene matches: 11. The CDR3, as DNA: TGTGCCAGCAGGAGCACAGGGGGCGATGTCATGAACACTGAAGCTTTCCTT. It is translated as CASRSTGGDVMNTEAFL.

This clonotype was observed a handful of times. The DNA of the CDR3 is TGTGCCAGCAGCTTAAATAATGCGGAGGGGTATAGCAATCAGCCCCAGCATTTT. Protein: CASSLNNAEGYSNQPQHF. This chain connects TRBV7-6 to TRBJ1-5, with D perhaps TRBD1 (5 bases). The length of the CDR3 is 18 residues. Trimming removed 2 bases at V and 0 bases at J, with 17 bases between. Germline V gene data show CDR1 as SGHVS and CDR2 as FNYEAQ.

This clonotype came up a few times. The chain combines TRBV7-2 with TRBJ1-1; perhaps TRBD1 as D (5 bases). The CDR3 consists of 14 residues. Germline V gives CDR1 SGHTA, CDR2 FQGNSA. The V end lost 2 bases, the J end lost 10 bases, and 17 bases lay between the germline ends. For the CDR3, the DNA is TGTGCCAGCAGCTTAACTCCGGGACTCTTCGGAGCTTTCTTT. It codes for CASSLTPGLFGAFF.

This chain links TRBV11-1 with TRBJ2-7; D possibly corresponds to TRBD1 (5 bases). Germline CDR1 reads SGHAT; CDR2 reads FQDESV (reference sequence). V lost 4 bases and J lost 2, with 18 bases in between. This CDR3 spans 16 amino acids. The CDR3 spells CASSSARTRSPYEQYF. CDR3 nucleotides: TGTGCCAGCAGCTCAGCCCGGACAAGAAGCCCCTACGAGCAGTACTTC. The full variable domain, its missing parts supplied by reference TRBV11-1 and TRBJ2-7, is EAEVAQSPRYKITEKSQAVAFWCDPISGHATLYWYRQILGQGPELLVQFQDESVVDDSQLPKDRFSAERLKGVDSTLKIQPAELGDSAMYLCASSSARTRSPYEQYFGPGTRLTVT.

The table lists this clonotype with a few counts. V usage is TRBV20-1 and J usage is TRBJ1-1, with TRBD1 identical over 11 bases. V was pared by 4 bases and J by 5 bases, with 12 bases of the junction left unmatched. CDR1 DFQATT and CDR2 SNEGSKA come from the germline V gene (reference sequence). The CDR3 extends over 16 amino acids. Written as DNA, the CDR3 is TGCAGTGCTATCAACCGGGACAGGGGGTTTTTGACTGAAGCTTTCTTT. Translated, it gives CSAINRDRGFLTEAFF.

V and J are TRBV11-2 and TRBJ2-3, with D unresolved. The CDR3 loop spans 12 amino acids. V lost 1 base, J lost 6 bases, and 5 bases lay in between. Looked up from germline, CDR1 is SGHAT and CDR2 is FQNNGV. CDR3 DNA sequence: TGTGCCAGCAGCTTAGTACCGGATACGCAGTATTTT. Translated: CASSLVPDTQYF.

The CDR3 region has the DNA TGTGCCAGCAGTGAAGATGTGGGACGCCGTCAGCCCCAGCATTTT. Its translation: CASSEDVGRRQPQHF. The V and J genes are TRBV2 and TRBJ1-5; weak D call: TRBD1 (5 bases). Germline values: CDR1 SNHLY, CDR2 FYNNEI. The CDR3 runs to 15 residues. Trimming took 1 base from V and 6 from J, leaving 13 bases between them.

The chain is built from TRBV7-2 and TRBJ1-5; 7 bases align to TRBD1. Germline V gene data show CDR1 as SGHTA and CDR2 as FQGNSA. Losses at the gene ends were 1 base for V and 7 bases for J; bases not matched to a gene: 7. This CDR3 contains 15 residues. The CDR3 reads CASSLEGGLEQPQHF. CDR3 DNA: TGTGCCAGCAGCTTAGAAGGGGGCCTAGAGCAGCCCCAGCATTTT.

This clonotype was counted a few times. The rearrangement links TRBV7-9 to TRBJ2-5; D not resolved. Trimming shortened V by 3 bases and J by 5 bases, and 13 bases separated the two germline ends. The CDR3 sequence is 14 residues long. Per germline, CDR1 SEHNR and CDR2 FQNEAQ (reference sequence). The CDR3 reads CASSLEGVPETQYF. The DNA of the CDR3 is TGTGCCAGCAGCTTGGAAGGAGTCCCGGAGACCCAGTACTTC.

The CDR3 reads CSVEPGQGGYGYTF. CDR3 coding DNA: TGCAGCGTTGAACCCGGACAGGGTGGCTATGGCTACACCTTC. The chain employs TRBV29-1 and TRBJ1-2, with 8 nucleotides matching TRBD1. The CDR3 consists of 14 residues. Germline lookup yields CDR1 SQVTM and CDR2 ANQGSEA. Trimming cost V 2 bases and J 4 bases; bases outside gene matches: 6.

This clonotype was seen a few times. The J gene is TRBJ2-2, the V gene TRBV7-2; TRBD1 matches 7 bases. The germline V gene encodes CDR1 SGHTA and CDR2 FQGNSA. V lost 4 bases to trimming and J lost 6 bases; unmatched junction nucleotides: 14. CDR3 length: 17 amino acids. For the CDR3, the DNA is TGTGCCAGCAGCTCAGGGGACAGCGCTAGACAACCCGGGGAGCTGTTTTTT. Residues: CASSSGDSARQPGELFF.

This sequence joins TRBV20-1 and TRBJ1-5; perhaps TRBD1 as D (6 bases). CDR3 size: 11 residues. Trimming shortened V by 6 bases and J by 15 bases, and 18 bases separated the two germline ends. Germline CDR1 and CDR2: DFQATT and SNEGSKA (reference sequence). CDR3 nucleotides: TGCAGTGCCCCTGGGGGCCGGCAAGCGCATTTT. The encoded protein is CSAPGGRQAHF.

This chain links TRBV2 with TRBJ1-4; D uncertain. Germline CDR1 is SNHLY and CDR2 is FYNNEI. Trimming took 2 bases from V and 4 from J, leaving 8 bases between them. The CDR3 contains 14 residues. The DNA of the CDR3 is TGTGCCAGCAGTGAACTCTCCAGTAATGAAAAACTGTTTTTT. Its translation: CASSELSSNEKLFF.

This clonotype was detected many times. The V and J genes are TRBV7-7 and TRBJ1-1; D gene uncertain. The CDR3 is 13 amino acids. V was shortened by 6 bases and J by 1 base, with 9 bases between the two germline ends. Germline lookup yields CDR1 SSHAT and CDR2 FNYEAQ (reference sequence). This CDR3 is CASSSNRNTEAFF. The CDR3 bases are TGTGCCAGCAGTTCCAACAGGAACACTGAAGCTTTCTTT.

The chain uses TRBV6-6 and TRBJ1-5, with D possibly being TRBD1 (5 bases). The CDR3 totals 15 residues. V was pared by 4 bases and J by 7 bases, with 17 bases between. Germline V gene sequence: CDR1 MNHNY, CDR2 SVGAGI (reference sequence). CDR3 nucleotides: TGTGCCAGCAGTTTATCGTGGCCAGCAGGGCAGCCCCAGCATTTT. Amino acids: CASSLSWPAGQPQHF.

CDR3 sequence reads: CASSLDRVLAEAFF. The CDR3 DNA reads as TGCGCCAGCAGCTTGGATAGGGTACTCGCTGAAGCTTTCTTT. The chain uses TRBV5-1 and TRBJ1-1, with no clear D. Germline V CDR1 and CDR2: SGHRS, YFSETQ. V was pared by 0 bases and J by 6 bases, with 12 bases between. The CDR3 has 14 residues.

V gene TRBV10-3 combines with J gene TRBJ1-3; D remains ambiguous. The CDR3 loop spans 13 amino acids. V was cut by 3 bases and J by 4 bases, with 7 bases left in between. The germline V gene encodes CDR1 ENHRY and CDR2 SYGVKD. The CDR3 sequence: CAISDLQGNTIYF. Here the CDR3 DNA reads TGTGCCATCAGTGACCTCCAGGGAAACACCATATATTTT.

This clonotype was seen only a few times. The V gene is TRBV6-1, the J gene TRBJ1-2; the D gene is possibly TRBD1 (5 bases). The V gene's germline CDR1 is MNHNS and CDR2 SASEGT. V lost 7 bases to trimming and J lost 4 bases, with 16 bases between them. The CDR3 has 14 residues. The CDR3 bases are TGTGCCAGCATCGAGAGAAGGGGTAGCTATGGCTACACCTTC. Translation gives CASIERRGSYGYTF.

V usage is TRBV5-1 and J usage is TRBJ1-4; D is uncertain. Germline lookup yields CDR1 SGHRS and CDR2 YFSETQ. Between the trimmed V and J ends, which lost 1 base and 8 bases, there was a span of 9 bases. CDR3 length: 13 residues. CDR3 sequence (DNA): TGCGCCAGCAGCTTGACCGCCGGAGAAAAACTGTTTTTT. The encoded protein is CASSLTAGEKLFF.

With respect to this clonotype: This could be a read error, since a much larger clone is one nucleotide away. The CDR3 bases are TGTGCCAGCAGCGTCGACGGGACCTACTCCTACGAGCAGTACTTC. This translates into CASSVDGTYSYEQYF. The chain combines TRBV7-4 with TRBJ2-7; D may correspond to TRBD1 or TRBD2 (5 bases each). Trimming removed 5 bases from V and 0 bases from J, with 14 bases in between. CDR3 size: 15 residues. Germline V gene lookup returns CDR1 SGHVT and CDR2 SQSDAQ.